These T cell receptor beta chains were read from a single sample in a study of PD-1 blockade in classical Hodgkin lymphoma. The assay was immunoSEQ multiplex PCR, and TCRdb's table has in-frame clones only and misses some. The sample has approximately 99,000 clones, about four fifths seen once. The sequencing here drew on peripheral blood mononuclear cells (PBMCs), taken before the second cycle of nivolumab. The receptor source for this set is a human donor with classical Hodgkin lymphoma. Both conserved end residues are part of each CDR3. A D gene is named only where the DNA matches it firmly. Where a row states a size, it is once, few, many or the class of an expanded clone; other rows omit it.

D gene: TRBD1; J gene: TRBJ1-5; V gene: TRBV2; clone size: .; CDR3 DNA: TGTGCCAGCACCGGGACAGGGCCAAATCAGCCCCAGCATTTT; CDR3 protein: CASTGTGPNQPQHF
D gene: .; J gene: TRBJ2-1; V gene: TRBV19; clone size: .; CDR3 DNA: TGTGCCAGTAGTATTCTGGGACTGCACAATGAGCAGTTCTTC; CDR3 protein: CASSILGLHNEQFF
D gene: .; J gene: TRBJ1-4; V gene: TRBV14; clone size: .; CDR3 DNA: TGTGCCAGCAGCCGTTTTGAAAAACTGTTTTTT; CDR3 protein: CASSRFEKLFF
D gene: TRBD1; J gene: TRBJ1-5; V gene: TRBV4-1; clone size: .; CDR3 DNA: TGCGCCAGCAGCCAAGGGACAGGGCTAGGGCCCCAGCATTTT; CDR3 protein: CASSQGTGLGPQHF
D gene: .; J gene: TRBJ2-7; V gene: TRBV6-5; clone size: .; CDR3 DNA: TGTGCCAGCAGCCCAGCTACAGGGACCCACGAGCAGTACTTC; CDR3 protein: CASSPATGTHEQYF
D gene: TRBD2; J gene: TRBJ2-7; V gene: TRBV27; clone size: .; CDR3 DNA: TGTGCCAGCCGAGGACAAGCGGGAGACTACGAGCAGTACTTC; CDR3 protein: CASRGQAGDYEQYF
D gene: .; J gene: TRBJ2-1; V gene: TRBV15; clone size: .; CDR3 DNA: TGTGCCACCAGGGGGAGAGGACTATACAATGAGCAGTTCTTC; CDR3 protein: CATRGRGLYNEQFF
D gene: TRBD2; J gene: TRBJ2-3; V gene: TRBV9; clone size: .; CDR3 DNA: TGTGCCAGCAGCGCCCCGTCTAGCGGGAGTACAGATACGCAGTATTTT; CDR3 protein: CASSAPSSGSTDTQYF
D gene: TRBD2; J gene: TRBJ2-3; V gene: TRBV7-3; clone size: .; CDR3 DNA: TGTGCCAGCAGTCCCGGGACTAGACCCACAGATACGCAGTATTTT; CDR3 protein: CASSPGTRPTDTQYF
D gene: .; J gene: TRBJ2-3; V gene: TRBV10-3; clone size: .; CDR3 DNA: TGTGCCATCAGTGAGGCCAGGGGCACAGATACGCAGTATTTT; CDR3 protein: CAISEARGTDTQYF
D gene: TRBD2; J gene: TRBJ2-1; V gene: TRBV29-1; clone size: .; CDR3 DNA: TGCAGCTCCTGGACTAGCGGGAGGGCCTTAAATGAGCAGTTCTTC; CDR3 protein: CSSWTSGRALNEQFF
D gene: TRBD1; J gene: TRBJ2-7; V gene: TRBV2; clone size: .; CDR3 DNA: TGTGCCAGCAGCTCCGGGACAGGGAACTACGAGCAGTACTTC; CDR3 protein: CASSSGTGNYEQYF
D gene: TRBD2; J gene: TRBJ2-1; V gene: TRBV9; clone size: .; CDR3 DNA: TGTGCCAGCAGCCCCCGTAAGGCTAGCGGGATCAATGAGCAGTTCTTC; CDR3 protein: CASSPRKASGINEQFF
D gene: .; J gene: TRBJ2-2; V gene: TRBV10-3; clone size: .; CDR3 DNA: TGTGCCAGCAAGGGTCAGAACACCGGGGAGCTGTTTTTT; CDR3 protein: CASKGQNTGELFF
D gene: .; J gene: TRBJ2-2; V gene: TRBV9; clone size: .; CDR3 DNA: TGTGCCAGCAGCCCCACTACGGGCACCGGGGAGCTGTTTTTT; CDR3 protein: CASSPTTGTGELFF
D gene: .; J gene: TRBJ2-1; V gene: TRBV6-5; clone size: .; CDR3 DNA: TGTGCCAGCAGTCCCCCGGGGCGCAATGAGCAGTTCTTC; CDR3 protein: CASSPPGRNEQFF
D gene: .; J gene: TRBJ1-3; V gene: TRBV6-1; clone size: .; CDR3 DNA: TGTGCCAGCAGGGACAGCTCTGGAAACACCATATATTTT; CDR3 protein: CASRDSSGNTIYF
D gene: .; J gene: TRBJ2-3; V gene: TRBV18; clone size: .; CDR3 DNA: TGTGCCAGCTCACCAGGCCCATCACCCTGGGAGCAGTATTTT; CDR3 protein: CASSPGPSPWEQYF
D gene: .; J gene: TRBJ1-5; V gene: TRBV10-3; clone size: .; CDR3 DNA: TGTGCCATCAGGGATAGCAATCAGCCCCAGCATTTT; CDR3 protein: CAIRDSNQPQHF
D gene: .; J gene: TRBJ2-2; V gene: TRBV7-6; clone size: .; CDR3 DNA: TGTGCCAGCAGCGCCGGCGGGATAGCCCTGGCCGGGGAGCTGTTTTTT; CDR3 protein: CASSAGGIALAGELFF
D gene: .; J gene: TRBJ1-3; V gene: TRBV4-2; clone size: .; CDR3 DNA: TGTGCCAGCAGCCAAGATCGAGGGGCGATCGGAAACACCATATATTTT; CDR3 protein: CASSQDRGAIGNTIYF
D gene: .; J gene: TRBJ2-5; V gene: TRBV2; clone size: .; CDR3 DNA: TGTGCCAGCCAACTAGTCCGGGAGACCCAGTACTTC; CDR3 protein: CASQLVRETQYF
D gene: .; J gene: TRBJ2-5; V gene: TRBV6-5; clone size: .; CDR3 DNA: TGTGCCAGCAGTTTCCTGCCGGGCTCTCCTCAAGAGACCCAGTACTTC; CDR3 protein: CASSFLPGSPQETQYF
D gene: .; J gene: TRBJ2-7; V gene: TRBV5-1; clone size: .; CDR3 DNA: TGCGCCAGCAGCTTGAGTACTTGGGGCGGCGAGCAGTACTTC; CDR3 protein: CASSLSTWGGEQYF
D gene: TRBD1; J gene: TRBJ1-1; V gene: TRBV6-1; clone size: .; CDR3 DNA: TGTGCCAGCCGACAGGGGATGAACACTGAAGCTTTCTTT; CDR3 protein: CASRQGMNTEAFF
D gene: TRBD2; J gene: TRBJ2-7; V gene: TRBV6-5; clone size: .; CDR3 DNA: TGTGCCAGCAGCGTCAGCGGGACGGCCGAGCAGTACTTC; CDR3 protein: CASSVSGTAEQYF
D gene: .; J gene: TRBJ1-5; V gene: TRBV28; clone size: .; CDR3 DNA: TGTGCCAGCAGTTTATGGGGGGACTCCGTCCAGCATTTT; CDR3 protein: CASSLWGDSVQHF
D gene: TRBD1; J gene: TRBJ1-5; V gene: TRBV6-5; clone size: .; CDR3 DNA: TGTGCCAGCAGTCCCGGGGGAGGGGGCGGTCAGCCCCAGCATTTT; CDR3 protein: CASSPGGGGGQPQHF
D gene: .; J gene: TRBJ1-4; V gene: TRBV19; clone size: .; CDR3 DNA: TGTGCCAGTAAGCGAGCCCCTAATGAAAAACTGTTTTTT; CDR3 protein: CASKRAPNEKLFF
D gene: .; J gene: TRBJ2-2; V gene: TRBV28; clone size: .; CDR3 DNA: TGTGCCAGCAGTCCTCTCTGGCCCGAGAACACCGGGGAGCTGTTTTTT; CDR3 protein: CASSPLWPENTGELFF
D gene: .; J gene: TRBJ2-3; V gene: TRBV9; clone size: .; CDR3 DNA: TGTGCCAGCAGCCCGAGGGGCACAGATACGCAGTATTTT; CDR3 protein: CASSPRGTDTQYF
D gene: TRBD1; J gene: TRBJ1-3; V gene: TRBV19; clone size: once; CDR3 DNA: TGTGCCAGTAAATCGACAGGGGGCGAAAACACCATATATTTT; CDR3 protein: CASKSTGGENTIYF
D gene: .; J gene: TRBJ2-6; V gene: TRBV19; clone size: .; CDR3 DNA: TGTGCCAGTAGTATAAACTTTTCTGGGGCCAACGTCCTGACTTTC; CDR3 protein: CASSINFSGANVLTF
D gene: TRBD2; J gene: TRBJ2-1; V gene: TRBV5-1; clone size: once; CDR3 DNA: TGCGCCAGCAGCTTGGTTAGCGGGAGGGTGAGTGAGCAGTTCTTC; CDR3 protein: CASSLVSGRVSEQFF
D gene: .; J gene: TRBJ2-2; V gene: TRBV21-1; clone size: .; CDR3 DNA: TGTGCCAGCACCACAGGCACCGGGGAGCTGTTTTTT; CDR3 protein: CASTTGTGELFF
D gene: TRBD2; J gene: TRBJ2-1; V gene: TRBV5-4; clone size: .; CDR3 DNA: TGTGCCAGCAGCTCGAGCGGGGGCTTCTCCTACAATGAGCAGTTCTTC; CDR3 protein: CASSSSGGFSYNEQFF
D gene: .; J gene: TRBJ2-5; V gene: TRBV5-1; clone size: .; CDR3 DNA: TGCGCCAGCAGCCCAGGGGCGGAGGAGACCCAGTACTTC; CDR3 protein: CASSPGAEETQYF
D gene: TRBD1; J gene: TRBJ2-1; V gene: TRBV18; clone size: .; CDR3 DNA: TGTGCCAGCTCACCCCCCGGACAGGGTCCCTACAATGAGCAGTTCTTC; CDR3 protein: CASSPPGQGPYNEQFF
D gene: .; J gene: TRBJ1-1; V gene: TRBV6-4; clone size: .; CDR3 DNA: TGTGCCAGCAGTGCCCAAGCGAACACTGAAGCTTTCTTT; CDR3 protein: CASSAQANTEAFF
D gene: .; J gene: TRBJ1-1; V gene: TRBV6-5; clone size: .; CDR3 DNA: TGTGCCAGCAGTACTCCCTCGGAGACCCGGGCTTTCTTT; CDR3 protein: CASSTPSETRAFF
D gene: TRBD1; J gene: TRBJ1-1; V gene: TRBV18; clone size: .; CDR3 DNA: TGTGCCAGCTCACCAGACAGGGTTTTCACTGAAGCTTTCTTT; CDR3 protein: CASSPDRVFTEAFF
D gene: .; J gene: TRBJ1-3; V gene: TRBV18; clone size: .; CDR3 DNA: TGTGCCAGCTCACCGGGGACCCGCTCTGGAAACACCATATATTTT; CDR3 protein: CASSPGTRSGNTIYF
D gene: .; J gene: TRBJ2-2; V gene: TRBV7-3; clone size: .; CDR3 DNA: TGTGCCAGCAGCTTTGAGTCGGACGGGGAGCTGTTTTTT; CDR3 protein: CASSFESDGELFF
D gene: .; J gene: TRBJ1-1; V gene: TRBV7-9; clone size: .; CDR3 DNA: TGTGCCAGCAGTCAGGCAGGGAAGAACACTGAAGCTTTCTTT; CDR3 protein: CASSQAGKNTEAFF
D gene: .; J gene: TRBJ1-2; V gene: TRBV5-1; clone size: few; CDR3 DNA: TGCGCCAGCAGCTTGGACGGGGCCCTCTATGGCTACACCTTC; CDR3 protein: CASSLDGALYGYTF
D gene: .; J gene: TRBJ2-5; V gene: TRBV5-1; clone size: .; CDR3 DNA: TGCGCCAGCAGCTCCGGGGTTTTGGGGGAGACCCAGTACTTC; CDR3 protein: CASSSGVLGETQYF
D gene: TRBD1; J gene: TRBJ1-2; V gene: TRBV30; clone size: once; CDR3 DNA: TGTGCCTGGAGTGTACGACAGGGGGGTGGCTACACCTTC; CDR3 protein: CAWSVRQGGGYTF
D gene: .; J gene: TRBJ2-4; V gene: TRBV5-1; clone size: .; CDR3 DNA: TGCGCCAGCAGCTTGGGGGGGTTGGCCCAAAACATTCAGTACTTC; CDR3 protein: CASSLGGLAQNIQYF
D gene: TRBD1; J gene: TRBJ2-5; V gene: TRBV5-1; clone size: .; CDR3 DNA: TGCGCCAGCAGCGGGACAGGGTTCGCGGAGACCCAGTACTTC; CDR3 protein: CASSGTGFAETQYF
D gene: .; J gene: TRBJ1-3; V gene: TRBV7-2; clone size: .; CDR3 DNA: TGTGCCACCGCCTCCGGGGGCGGAAACACCATATATTTT; CDR3 protein: CATASGGGNTIYF
D gene: TRBD1; J gene: TRBJ1-5; V gene: TRBV28; clone size: .; CDR3 DNA: TGTGCCAGCAGCCCGGGACAGGGGTATCAGCCCCAGCATTTT; CDR3 protein: CASSPGQGYQPQHF
D gene: .; J gene: TRBJ2-4; V gene: TRBV7-2; clone size: .; CDR3 DNA: TGTGCCAGCAGCTTAGAGGTGGGCGCCCCCAAAAACATTCAGTACTTC; CDR3 protein: CASSLEVGAPKNIQYF
D gene: TRBD1; J gene: TRBJ2-7; V gene: TRBV27; clone size: .; CDR3 DNA: TGTGCCAGCAGTTTCGGGGACAGGTCCTACGAGCAGTACTTC; CDR3 protein: CASSFGDRSYEQYF
D gene: TRBD1; J gene: TRBJ2-7; V gene: TRBV23-1; clone size: .; CDR3 DNA: TGCGCCAGAGGACAGGGTCTAACTCGGGAGCAGTACTTC; CDR3 protein: CARGQGLTREQYF
D gene: .; J gene: TRBJ2-2; V gene: TRBV11-2; clone size: .; CDR3 DNA: TGTGCCAGCACGCGGACTAACAGGGGAGTAGGCGGGGAGCTGTTTTTT; CDR3 protein: CASTRTNRGVGGELFF
D gene: .; J gene: TRBJ2-3; V gene: TRBV7-7; clone size: .; CDR3 DNA: TGTGCCAGCAGCTTGGGTCCGGGCACAGATACGCAGTATTTT; CDR3 protein: CASSLGPGTDTQYF
D gene: TRBD1; J gene: TRBJ1-3; V gene: TRBV28; clone size: .; CDR3 DNA: TGTGCCAGCGCCTTGGACAGGGGGAACACCATATATTTT; CDR3 protein: CASALDRGNTIYF
D gene: .; J gene: TRBJ2-1; V gene: TRBV6-5; clone size: .; CDR3 DNA: TGTGCCAGCAGTTATATTCTCGGCGGGCCCAATGAGCAGTTCTTC; CDR3 protein: CASSYILGGPNEQFF
D gene: .; J gene: TRBJ2-2; V gene: TRBV5-4; clone size: few; CDR3 DNA: TGTGCCAGCAGCTTGGCGTCCGGGAGCGGCACCGGGGAGCTGTTTTTT; CDR3 protein: CASSLASGSGTGELFF